These 10 T cell receptor beta chains originate from one sample sequenced in a study of T cells in Graves' hyperthyroidism and ophthalmopathy. There were TCR beta CDR3 regions amplified from RNA transcripts. First-round RT-PCR targeting the TCR CDR3 was performed with the HTBI primer set. TCRdb re-called the multiplex PCR reads through MiXCR, storing one row per CDR3 protein. The sample consists of around 350,000 distinct CDR3 sequences, approximately 19% of them appearing once. Sequenced: blood. These receptor sequences come from a young woman with Graves' hyperthyroidism.

This clonotype has a count of ten or more. This may come from a read error, since a much larger clone is one base off. The chain recombines TRBV9 with TRBJ1-3, with D possibly being TRBD1 (6 bases). The CDR3 loop spans 15 amino acids. Looked up from germline, CDR1 is SGDLS and CDR2 is YYNGEE. V lost 3 bases, J lost 11 bases, and 21 bases lay in between. The DNA for the CDR3 is TGTGCCAGCAGCGATACCCACGGGGGCGTTGACGCCATATATTTT. Translating gives CASSDTHGGVDAIYF.

The chain uses TRBV6-1 and TRBJ1-2, with D unclear. The CDR3 sequence is 14 residues long. Trimming pared 2 bases from V and 4 bases from J, leaving 11 bases between. The germline gives CDR1 MNHNS, CDR2 SASEGT. This chain's CDR3 is CASSELHLSYGYTF. CDR3 DNA sequence: TGTGCCAGCAGTGAACTACACCTCTCCTATGGCTACACCTTC.

This clonotype was seen ten or more times. V is TRBV6-5 and J is TRBJ2-2; a possible D gene is TRBD1 (5 bases). Germline assignment: CDR1 MNHEY and CDR2 SVGAGI. Trimming stripped 10 bases from V and 3 bases from J, with 21 bases between. The length of the CDR3 is 16 residues. The CDR3, as DNA: TGTGCCACCCCCGGTTGGGGCGGCCTTGACACCGGGGAGCTGTTTTTT. Its protein is CATPGWGGLDTGELFF.

In its sample, this clonotype was seen many times. This chain connects TRBV15 to TRBJ1-5; D gene ambiguous. This CDR3 contains 13 residues. The germline V and J ends were trimmed by 7 bases and 4 bases, with 11 bases remaining between them. The germline V gene has CDR1 LNHNV and CDR2 YYDKDF (reference sequence). CDR3 coding DNA: TGTGCCACCACTCGACAAGGGAATCAGCCCCAGCATTTT. As protein: CATTRQGNQPQHF.

This clonotype was counted at least ten times. This chain connects TRBV5-6 to TRBJ2-7; 9 nucleotides line up with TRBD1. The germline CDR1 and CDR2 sequences are SGHDT and YYEEEE. J was trimmed by 4 bases and V by 6 bases; bases with no gene match: 8. There are 14 residues in the CDR3. CDR3 residues: CASTLQGAGYEQYF. The CDR3 region has the DNA TGTGCCAGCACCTTACAGGGGGCGGGGTACGAGCAGTACTTC.

This clonotype appeared many times. The chain carries TRBV20-1 and TRBJ2-7; D may be TRBD1 (5 bases). V gave up 0 bases and J gave up 5 bases, with 14 bases separating them. CDR3 size: 14 residues. The germline V gene encodes CDR1 DFQATT and CDR2 SNEGSKA (reference sequence). The CDR3 DNA reads as TGCAGTGCTAGAGATAGGGGCCGTTCCGACGAGCAGTACTTC. Protein: CSARDRGRSDEQYF.

This clonotype was counted a few times. V usage is TRBV12-3 or TRBV12-4 and J usage is TRBJ1-5; 9 bases line up with TRBD1. There are 16 residues in the CDR3. V trimming: 3 bases; J trimming: 1 base; junction bases outside the gene matches: 4. CDR3 sequence reads: CASSFGQGISNQPQHF. In nucleotides, the CDR3 is TGTGCCAGCAGTTTCGGACAGGGGATAAGCAATCAGCCCCAGCATTTT.

This clonotype was recorded many times. The chain links TRBV14 to TRBJ2-7; no definite D call. CDR1 is SGHDN and CDR2 is FVKESK in the germline V gene. Deletions cut 5 bases from V and 0 bases from J, with 8 bases between. The CDR3 is made up of 13 amino acids. The CDR3 DNA is TGTGCCAGCAGCTATGGACCCTCCTACGAGCAGTACTTC. It is translated as CASSYGPSYEQYF. The variable domain in full, completed from reference TRBV14 and TRBJ2-7, reads EAGVTQFPSHSVIEKGQTVTLRCDPISGHDNLYWYRRVMGKEIKFLLHFVKESKQDESGMPNNRFLAERTGGTYSTLKVQPAELEDSGVYFCASSYGPSYEQYFGPGTRLTVT.

This clonotype was observed at least ten times. The V call is TRBV12-3 or TRBV12-4, the J call TRBJ2-2; unclear D gene. The V gene lost 2 bases and the J gene lost 4 bases, with 5 bases spanning the gap. This CDR3 comprises 13 residues. The CDR3 loop reads CASSLLVTGELFF. CDR3 nucleotides: TGTGCCAGCAGTTTACTGGTCACCGGGGAGCTGTTTTTT.

This clonotype was found many times. The V and J genes are TRBV7-2 and TRBJ1-3; D is possibly TRBD1 (5 bases). This CDR3 has 17 amino acids. With 3 bases removed from V and 2 bases from J, the gap between germline ends came to 17 bases. CDR1 is SGHTA and CDR2 is FQGNSA in the germline V gene. CDR3 bases: TGTGCCAGCAGCTTCGCCTCGGTAGGGGTGGCTGGAAACACCATATATTTT. It translates to CASSFASVGVAGNTIYF.